A single sample gave rise to the 27 T cell receptor beta chains below, sequenced in a study of graft-versus-host responses after intestinal transplantation. No cognate antigen is known for these TCRs. Only in-frame clones appear in the TCRdb table, and some are missing; sequencing was by immunoSEQ multiplex PCR. The data contain tens of thousands of clones, around 90% of them seen just once; the ten biggest clones take up 0.28%. The sample consisted of unstimulated CD4+ T cells sorted from spleen or lymph node cells, taken before transplant. The receptors shown here come from a human donor who was the organ donor for an intestinal transplant.

DNA for the CDR3: TGTGCCAGCAGGGAAACAGGGACGGAGGCTGAAGCTTTCTTT. Translating it yields CASRETGTEAEAFF. This chain uses TRBV2 with TRBJ1-1; the D gene is possibly TRBD1 (6 bases). V shed 6 bases and J shed 6 bases, with 17 bases lying between them. From germline, CDR1 is SNHLY and CDR2 FYNNEI. CDR3 length: 14 residues.

This rearrangement joins TRBV10-3 to TRBJ2-3; D is possibly TRBD2 (6 bases). V was shortened by 7 bases and J by 4 bases, with 12 bases between the two germline ends. Germline CDR1 is ENHRY and CDR2 is SYGVKD. The CDR3 is made up of 13 amino acids. CDR3 nucleotide sequence: TGTGCCATCACGGTTTCGGGAGCAGATACGCAGTATTTT. Its translation is CAITVSGADTQYF.

CDR3: CASSLGLAGYSTDTQYF. CDR3 DNA: TGCGCCAGCAGCTTGGGGCTAGCGGGCTATAGCACAGATACGCAGTATTTT. The chain recombines TRBV5-1 with TRBJ2-3; TRBD2 aligns across 8 bases. In germline, CDR1 is SGHRS, CDR2 YFSETQ. CDR3 length: 17 residues. The J segment lost 0 bases and the V segment lost 0 bases, leaving 6 bases of the junction unmatched.

This clone has a single count. Additional DNA sequences in this sample encode the identical CDR3. The V gene is TRBV9, the J gene TRBJ1-1, with 7 bases aligning to TRBD1. The CDR3 has 14 amino acids. CDR1 is SGDLS and CDR2 is YYNGEE in the germline V gene. V was pared by 1 base and J by 2 bases, with 2 bases of the junction left unmatched. CDR3 amino acids: CASSVTGANTEAFF. The DNA for the CDR3 is TGTGCCAGCAGCGTAACAGGGGCCAACACTGAAGCTTTCTTT. The full variable domain, rest sourced from reference TRBV9 and TRBJ1-1, is DSGVTQTPKHLITATGQRVTLRCSPRSGDLSVYWYQQSLDQGLQFLIQYYNGEERAKGNILERFSAQQFPDLHSELNLSSLELGDSALYFCASSVTGANTEAFFGQGTRLTVV.

The rearrangement links TRBV7-8 to TRBJ2-1, with D maybe TRBD2 (7 bases). CDR3 length equals 14 residues. Trimming removed 4 bases from V and 9 bases from J, with 16 bases in between. Germline loops: CDR1 SGHVS, CDR2 FQNEAQ. The CDR3 loop is CASSWGGLVAEQFF. The CDR3 bases are TGTGCCAGCAGCTGGGGGGGGCTAGTCGCTGAGCAGTTCTTC.

The chain employs TRBV5-1 and TRBJ2-1; 10 nucleotides line up with TRBD1. Germline V gene sequence: CDR1 SGHRS, CDR2 YFSETQ. V shed 4 bases, J shed 0 bases, and the junction held 1 base outside the gene matches. This CDR3 comprises 15 residues. CDR3 sequence (DNA): TGCGCCAGCAGCCGACAGGGGGCCTCCTACAATGAGCAGTTCTTC. Translating gives CASSRQGASYNEQFF.

The CDR3 loop is CAISEGQVDQPQHF. The CDR3 nucleotides are TGTGCCATCAGTGAGGGACAGGTTGATCAGCCCCAGCATTTT. This chain connects TRBV10-3 to TRBJ1-5; 7 bases match TRBD1. This CDR3 is built from 14 residues. Trimming at V came to 2 bases and at J to 5 bases, leaving 3 bases not matched to a gene. CDR1 ENHRY and CDR2 SYGVKD come from the germline V gene.

In its sample, this clone was seen a few times. V is TRBV4-1 and J is TRBJ2-7; 8 bases fit TRBD2. CDR1 is MGHRA, CDR2 YSYEKL, per germline. The V segment lost 2 bases and the J segment 4 bases; nucleotides outside the gene matches: 13. This CDR3 is built from 17 residues. CDR3 loop: CASSQRSPGLGFYEQYF. CDR3 DNA sequence: TGCGCCAGCAGCCAACGATCTCCGGGACTAGGTTTTTACGAGCAGTACTTC.

CDR3 loop: CASSRTQGPSEAFF. CDR3 coding DNA: TGTGCCAGCTCACGAACACAGGGACCTAGTGAAGCTTTCTTT. The V call is TRBV18, the J call TRBJ1-1; possibly TRBD1 for D (6 bases). CDR3 length: 14 amino acids. V lost 4 bases, J lost 7 bases, and 16 bases lay in between. The germline V gene encodes CDR1 KGHSH and CDR2 LQKENI.

J is TRBJ2-1 and V is TRBV4-2; 8 bases map to TRBD1. Per germline, CDR1 LGHNA and CDR2 YNFKEQ. The CDR3 length is 14 residues. V trimming: 7 bases; J trimming: 5 bases; junction bases outside the gene matches: 7. CDR3 residues: CASTRDRYDNEQFF. The CDR3 bases are TGTGCCAGCACCCGGGACAGGTACGACAATGAGCAGTTCTTC.

The chain has TRBV2 and TRBJ1-1; D uncertain. The CDR3 has 13 amino acids. Trimming took 7 bases from V and 2 from J, leaving 11 bases between them. Per germline, CDR1 SNHLY and CDR2 FYNNEI. CDR3 in amino acids: CASKKEANTEAFF. In nucleotides, the CDR3 is TGTGCCAGCAAGAAGGAGGCTAACACTGAAGCTTTCTTT.

This clone was found once. The V call is TRBV4-2, the J call TRBJ1-1; the D gene is possibly TRBD1 (5 bases). Trimming shortened V by 3 bases and J by 1 base, and 9 bases separated the two germline ends. Germline CDR1 LGHNA, CDR2 YNFKEQ. The length of the CDR3 is 14 residues. CDR3 sequence (DNA): TGTGCCAGCAGCCACCTCAGGGAGAACACTGAAGCTTTCTTT. Translating gives CASSHLRENTEAFF.

V usage is TRBV5-5 and J usage is TRBJ1-5; TRBD1 aligns across 8 bases. The CDR3 consists of 17 residues. Looked up from germline, CDR1 is SGHKS and CDR2 is YYEKEE (reference sequence). With V trimmed by 3 bases and J by 2 bases, 10 bases remained unmatched. The CDR3 is CASSWGGTGSGNQPQHF. The CDR3 DNA reads TGTGCCAGCAGCTGGGGGGGGACAGGATCTGGCAATCAGCCCCAGCATTTT. Full variable domain (remainder filled in from reference TRBV5-5 and TRBJ1-5): DAGVTQSPTHLIKTRGQQVTLRCSPISGHKSVSWYQQVLGQGPQFIFQYYEKEERGRGNFPDRFSARQFPNYSSELNVNALLLGDSALYLCASSWGGTGSGNQPQHFGDGTRLSIL.

The V gene is TRBV7-8, the J gene TRBJ2-5; tentative D call: TRBD1 (6 bases). CDR3 size: 20 residues. The V gene's germline CDR1 is SGHVS and CDR2 FQNEAQ. The germline V and J ends were trimmed by 5 bases and 0 bases, with 28 bases remaining between them. The CDR3 is CASSLPGYRERTSYQETQYF. The DNA for the CDR3 is TGTGCCAGCAGCCTCCCTGGGTACAGGGAACGTACGTCGTACCAAGAGACCCAGTACTTC.

The chain is built from TRBV6-1 and TRBJ1-1; 10 bases are a match to TRBD1. V was pared by 4 bases and J by 4 bases, with 9 bases of the junction left unmatched. Germline V gene data show CDR1 as MNHNS and CDR2 as SASEGT. This CDR3 region has 16 residues. Written as DNA, the CDR3 is TGTGCCAGCAGTGTTGTCCCGGGACAGGGGCCCACTGAAGCTTTCTTT. It codes for CASSVVPGQGPTEAFF.

The V gene is TRBV7-8, the J gene TRBJ1-4; the D gene is possibly TRBD1 (6 bases). Germline V gives CDR1 SGHVS, CDR2 FQNEAQ. The CDR3 consists of 16 residues. The germline V and J ends were trimmed by 6 bases and 12 bases, with 26 bases remaining between them. DNA for the CDR3: TGTGCCAGCAGTCCCCAGGCGGACAGCCCTAGGCTTGAACTGTTTTTT. This encodes CASSPQADSPRLELFF. The complete variable domain, with remaining parts taken from reference TRBV7-8 and TRBJ1-4, reads GAGVSQSPRYKVAKRGQDVALRCDPISGHVSLFWYQQALGQGPEFLTYFQNEAQLDKSGLPSDRFFAERPEGSVSTLKIQRTQQEDSAVYLCASSPQADSPRLELFFGSGTQLSVL.

In its sample, this clone was seen once. The J gene is TRBJ2-4, the V gene TRBV27; 9 bases align to TRBD2. Germline trimming cut 3 bases from V and 3 bases from J; bases unmatched to any gene: 9. This CDR3 is built from 17 residues. Germline V lookup: CDR1 MNHEY, CDR2 SMNVEV (reference sequence). DNA for the CDR3: TGTGCCAGCAGTTTCAGCAGGGCGACTAGCGGCAAAAACATTCAGTACTTC. It codes for CASSFSRATSGKNIQYF.

The genes are TRBV7-3 and TRBJ2-1; 9 bases are a match to TRBD2. The CDR3 contains 17 residues. CDR1 is SGHTA and CDR2 is FQGTGA in the germline V gene. With V trimmed by 5 bases and J by 6 bases, 14 bases remained unmatched. In DNA, the CDR3 is TGTGCCAGCAGCCCAAACCCGGGGCGGGGGGGCAGCAATGAGCAGTTCTTC. This translates into CASSPNPGRGGSNEQFF.

The chain employs TRBV6-6 and TRBJ2-7; 7 nucleotides align to TRBD1. This CDR3 contains 14 residues. V lost 6 bases and J lost 3; bases outside the gene matches: 8. Germline CDR1 MNHNY, CDR2 SVGAGI (reference sequence). The CDR3 DNA sequence: TGTGCCAGCAGGCCCTGGACAGGTATCTACGAGCAGTACTTC. Protein: CASRPWTGIYEQYF.

The gene calls are TRBV9 and TRBJ2-5; D not certain. The CDR3 is made up of 14 amino acids. Germline V lookup: CDR1 SGDLS, CDR2 YYNGEE. The ends were cut back, 0 bases at V and 1 base at J, with 7 bases in the middle. CDR3 in DNA: TGTGCCAGCAGCGTAGATCCTTTCCAAGAGACCCAGTACTTC. It codes for CASSVDPFQETQYF.

This chain links TRBV19 with TRBJ2-1; 7 nucleotides align to TRBD2. Germline CDR1 LNHDA, CDR2 SQIVND (reference sequence). The CDR3 is made up of 15 amino acids. Unmatched junction bases numbered 16, after V lost 7 bases and J lost 10 bases. For the CDR3, the DNA is TGTGCCAGTAAAATGGGCGGCGGGAGATCAGAGGAGCAGTTCTTC. It encodes CASKMGGGRSEEQFF.

The table lists this clone with a count of one. V is TRBV7-8 and J is TRBJ2-7; D is unresolved. The V end was cut by 1 base, the J end by 3 bases, with 16 bases between. From germline, CDR1 is SGHVS and CDR2 FQNEAQ. The CDR3 loop spans 16 amino acids. CDR3 in amino acids: CASSLVIERPYYEQYF. The CDR3 coding sequence is TGTGCCAGCAGCTTAGTCATTGAGCGCCCCTACTACGAGCAGTACTTC. The whole variable domain, filled in from reference TRBV7-8 and TRBJ2-7, reads GAGVSQSPRYKVAKRGQDVALRCDPISGHVSLFWYQQALGQGPEFLTYFQNEAQLDKSGLPSDRFFAERPEGSVSTLKIQRTQQEDSAVYLCASSLVIERPYYEQYFGPGTRLTVT.

The chain joins TRBV5-1 to TRBJ1-1; weak D call: TRBD1 (6 bases). The V gene's germline CDR1 is SGHRS and CDR2 YFSETQ. CDR3 size: 14 residues. Trimming shortened V by 1 base and J by 7 bases, and 14 bases separated the two germline ends. CDR3 sequence (DNA): TGCGCCAGCAGCTTGTACGCAGGGGCCGTTGAAGCTTTCTTT. It is translated as CASSLYAGAVEAFF.

This clone came up a few times. The chain recombines TRBV6-5 with TRBJ2-1, with TRBD2 identical over 7 bases. The trim removed 2 bases at V and 10 bases at J, leaving 11 bases unmatched. The CDR3 runs 15 residues. Germline CDR1 and CDR2: MNHEY and SVGAGI. The CDR3 DNA reads TGTGCCAGCAGTTACAGGGCTAGCGGAAGGAGGGAGCAGTTCTTC. Amino acids: CASSYRASGRREQFF.

This clone was counted only a few times. The J gene is TRBJ2-7, the V gene TRBV7-2; 8 nucleotides line up with TRBD1. Germline CDR1 and CDR2: SGHTA and FQGNSA. CDR3 length equals 15 residues. After removal of 5 bases from V and 4 bases from J, the junction contained 10 bases not matched to a gene. The CDR3 spells CASSLRGQEIYEQYF. DNA for the CDR3: TGTGCCAGCAGCCTAAGGGGACAGGAAATTTACGAGCAGTACTTC.

The chain is built from TRBV27 and TRBJ1-1; D is ambiguous. The germline CDR1 and CDR2 sequences are MNHEY and SMNVEV (reference sequence). The CDR3 is 15 residues long. Trimming removed 4 bases at V and 1 base at J, with 13 bases between. Here the CDR3 DNA reads TGTGCCAGCAGTTCCTATCGAGGATGGAACACTGAAGCTTTCTTT. This codes for CASSSYRGWNTEAFF.

The chain has TRBV28 and TRBJ2-3; a possible D gene is TRBD1 (6 bases). The CDR3 sequence is 14 residues long. Deletions cut 9 bases from V and 2 bases from J, with 15 bases between. CDR1 and CDR2 (germline): MDHEN, SYDVKM. CDR3 in amino acids: CASRIRDITDTQYF. The CDR3 DNA is TGTGCCAGTCGGATACGGGACATCACAGATACGCAGTATTTT.